These 26 T cell receptor beta chains were sequenced from one sample in a study of T-cell reconstitution after alpha-beta-depleted transplantation in children. Using unique molecular identifiers, the investigators prepared the TCRbeta library. From the PCR reads, TCRdb called clonotypes with MiXCR, one entry per CDR3 protein. Altogether about 980,000 distinct CDR3 sequences are present, 25% to 30% being singletons, with the ten largest covering 25% to 35%. Source: PBMCs, mostly from graft donor cells, taken 360 days after TCRalphabeta/CD19-depleted stem cell transplant. These receptors all stem from a boy under three years old who had a stem cell transplant for SCID, so the T cells may come from the graft donor.

The CDR3 coding sequence is TGTGCCAGCAGCCCTTCTAGCGGGGCGACCAATGAGCAGTTCTTC. This gives the protein CASSPSSGATNEQFF. V gene TRBV4-2 combines with J gene TRBJ2-1; 9 bases align to TRBD2. Trimming at V came to 4 bases and at J to 6 bases, leaving 7 bases not matched to a gene. Germline-derived CDR1 and CDR2 are LGHNA and YNFKEQ. CDR3 size: 15 residues.

The rearrangement links TRBV12-3 or TRBV12-4 to TRBJ1-6; D possibly corresponds to TRBD1 (6 bases). V lost 4 bases to trimming and J lost 10 bases, with 17 bases between them. The CDR3 sequence is 15 residues long. The CDR3 sequence is CASSSQGGIGSPLHF. As DNA, the CDR3 is TGTGCCAGCAGTTCACAGGGAGGGATAGGGTCACCCCTCCACTTT.

V is TRBV11-2 and J is TRBJ2-3; D unclear. V dropped 3 bases and J dropped 5 bases, with 9 bases sitting between them. This CDR3 spans 13 amino acids. Germline V gene data show CDR1 as SGHAT and CDR2 as FQNNGV. CDR3 sequence reads: CASSFRLVDTQYF. CDR3 nucleotides: TGTGCCAGCAGCTTCCGCCTCGTAGATACGCAGTATTTT.

V usage is TRBV18 and J usage is TRBJ2-1; D call uncertain. V was pared by 4 bases and J by 0 bases, with 10 bases between. The CDR3 loop spans 15 amino acids. Looked up from germline, CDR1 is KGHSH and CDR2 is LQKENI. The DNA for the CDR3 is TGTGCCAGCTCACGATTTTCGAGCTCCTACAATGAGCAGTTCTTC. As protein: CASSRFSSSYNEQFF.

This clonotype came up a few times. This CDR3 is CASSTGRDSFVNTEAFF. The CDR3 DNA is TGTGCCAGCAGCACAGGCCGGGACAGCTTTGTGAACACTGAAGCTTTCTTT. The V and J genes are TRBV5-6 and TRBJ1-1; 7 nucleotides line up with TRBD1. After removal of 4 bases from V and 0 bases from J, the junction contained 12 bases not matched to a gene. This CDR3 spans 17 amino acids. Germline V gene data show CDR1 as SGHDT and CDR2 as YYEEEE.

V usage is TRBV5-1 and J usage is TRBJ1-6; 11 bases are a match to TRBD1. From germline, CDR1 is SGHRS and CDR2 YFSETQ. The CDR3 spans 14 residues. Trimming took 3 bases from V and 10 from J; bases not matched to a gene: 3. CDR3 in DNA: TGCGCCAGCAGCTCGGACAGGGGGCTCTCACCCCTCCACTTT. Protein sequence: CASSSDRGLSPLHF.

The gene calls are TRBV7-2 and TRBJ2-5; unclear D gene. There are 14 residues in the CDR3. Germline V lookup: CDR1 SGHTA, CDR2 FQGNSA. The V end was cut by 4 bases, the J end by 1 base, with 10 bases between. CDR3 in DNA: TGTGCCAGCAGCTCCCGCCAGACCCAAGAGACCCAGTACTTC. This encodes CASSSRQTQETQYF.

The chain uses TRBV12-3 or TRBV12-4 and TRBJ2-7; D uncertain. The V end lost 4 bases, the J end lost 9 bases, and 19 bases lay between the germline ends. CDR3 length: 14 amino acids. CDR3 amino acids: CASSSPAIPTGQYF. The CDR3 region has the DNA TGTGCCAGCAGTTCCCCAGCGATACCTACGGGGCAGTACTTC.

The CDR3 is CASSQGSTTTTGVIRRNEKLFF. Here the CDR3 DNA reads TGCGCCAGCAGCCAAGGGTCAACGACCACCACAGGGGTAATAAGGAGAAATGAAAAACTGTTTTTT. The genes are TRBV4-1 and TRBJ1-4, with 7 nucleotides matching TRBD1. There are 22 residues in the CDR3. V lost 1 base, J lost 5 bases, and 25 bases stayed unmatched. CDR1 and CDR2 (germline): MGHRA, YSYEKL.

This chain connects TRBV12-3 or TRBV12-4 to TRBJ2-5; D possibly uses TRBD1 or TRBD2 (5 bases each). Deletions cut 5 bases from V and 5 bases from J, with 12 bases between. This CDR3 is 13 amino acids long. The CDR3 sequence: CASSLPEGETQYF. CDR3 bases: TGTGCCAGCAGTCTACCCGAGGGGGAGACCCAGTACTTC.

The genes are TRBV20-1 and TRBJ2-1; no reliable D call. V lost 1 base and J 5 bases, leaving 3 bases between the germline ends. The CDR3 has 11 amino acids. Germline loops: CDR1 DFQATT, CDR2 SNEGSKA (reference sequence). The chain's CDR3 is CSARGDNEQFF. The CDR3, as DNA: TGCAGTGCTAGAGGCGACAATGAGCAGTTCTTC.

This clonotype was observed a few times. The chain uses TRBV9 and TRBJ2-1, with TRBD2 matching over 11 bases. This CDR3 spans 16 amino acids. Germline V gene sequence: CDR1 SGDLS, CDR2 YYNGEE. Trimming cost V 3 bases and J 5 bases; bases outside gene matches: 7. CDR3 loop: CASSGIAGGINNEQFF. The CDR3 bases are TGTGCCAGCAGCGGTATAGCGGGGGGGATTAACAATGAGCAGTTCTTC.

The chain combines TRBV12-3 or TRBV12-4 with TRBJ2-2; a weak D match, TRBD2 (5 bases). Trimming shortened V by 7 bases and J by 6 bases, and 9 bases separated the two germline ends. There are 12 residues in the CDR3. CDR3 bases: TGTGCCAGCACCGGGGTCCCCGGGGAGCTGTTTTTT. Translating it yields CASTGVPGELFF.

This clonotype was seen more than once but under ten times. The chain is built from TRBV12-3 or TRBV12-4 and TRBJ2-1; perhaps TRBD2 as D (6 bases). This CDR3 spans 15 amino acids. Trimming removed 2 bases at V and 3 bases at J, with 11 bases between. CDR3 bases: TGTGCCAGCAGTTTATCGGCTAGCGTCTACAATGAGCAGTTCTTC. Translation gives CASSLSASVYNEQFF.

The rearrangement joins TRBV5-1 to TRBJ2-3; TRBD2 is a possible D gene (6 bases). V lost 3 bases and J lost 10, with 15 bases in between. Germline values: CDR1 SGHRS, CDR2 YFSETQ. This CDR3 spans 13 amino acids. The CDR3 here is CASSSGVVEAQYF. DNA for the CDR3: TGCGCCAGCAGCTCGGGAGTGGTCGAGGCGCAGTATTTT.

The V call is TRBV9, the J call TRBJ2-7; TRBD1 matches at 8 bases. The CDR3 totals 15 residues. Germline V gene lookup returns CDR1 SGDLS and CDR2 YYNGEE. The ends lost 3 bases at V and 1 base at J; junction bases unmatched: 6. This CDR3 reads CASSASNRGSYEQYF. DNA of the CDR3: TGTGCCAGCAGCGCCAGCAACAGGGGGTCCTACGAGCAGTACTTC.

This chain uses TRBV5-1 with TRBJ2-7, with D possibly being TRBD1 or TRBD2 (5 bases each). Germline CDR1 and CDR2: SGHRS and YFSETQ. V was cut by 0 bases and J by 5 bases, with 15 bases left in between. The CDR3 is 15 amino acids. CDR3 sequence reads: CASSLEAGSVDEQYF. CDR3 in DNA: TGCGCCAGCAGCTTGGAAGCAGGGAGTGTCGACGAGCAGTACTTC.

This clonotype was seen more than once but under ten times. The chain links TRBV7-2 to TRBJ2-1, with 13 bases aligning to TRBD2. The CDR3 runs 17 residues. In germline, CDR1 is SGHTA, CDR2 FQGNSA. The ends lost 0 bases at V and 9 bases at J; junction bases unmatched: 8. The CDR3 DNA follows: TGTGCCAGCAGCTTAGCTTGGACTAGCGGGGGAGGGGGTGAGCAGTTCTTC. It codes for CASSLAWTSGGGGEQFF. The whole variable domain, remainder taken from reference TRBV7-2 and TRBJ2-1, is GAGVSQSPSNKVTEKGKDVELRCDPISGHTALYWYRQSLGQGLEFLIYFQGNSAPDKSGLPSDRFSAERTGGSVSTLTIQRTQQEDSAVYLCASSLAWTSGGGGEQFFGPGTRLTVL.

This clonotype has just a few counts. The V and J genes are TRBV15 and TRBJ1-3; no clear D gene. CDR3 length: 14 residues. CDR1 and CDR2 from the germline V gene are LNHNV and YYDKDF (reference sequence). V was cut by 0 bases and J by 2 bases, with 5 bases left in between. The CDR3 sequence is CATSRDATGNTIYF. The CDR3 region has the DNA TGTGCCACCAGCAGAGATGCAACTGGAAACACCATATATTTT.

This clonotype appeared a few times. V usage is TRBV4-3 and J usage is TRBJ2-2; D remains ambiguous. Germline assignment: CDR1 LGHNA and CDR2 YSLEER. The CDR3 is 18 residues long. V gave up 0 bases and J gave up 4 bases, with 18 bases separating them. This CDR3 is CASSQDWWAGPGTGELFF. The CDR3 region has the DNA TGCGCCAGCAGCCAAGATTGGTGGGCAGGCCCCGGCACCGGGGAGCTGTTTTTT.

The chain carries TRBV20-1 and TRBJ1-2; possibly TRBD1 for D (6 bases). Between the trimmed V and J ends, which lost 0 bases and 1 base, there was a span of 15 bases. Germline V lookup: CDR1 DFQATT, CDR2 SNEGSKA (reference sequence). The CDR3 totals 16 residues. The CDR3 is CSARDHVEGGNYGYTF. CDR3 nucleotides: TGCAGTGCTAGAGATCATGTTGAAGGGGGTAACTATGGCTACACCTTC.

This chain joins TRBV27 and TRBJ2-5; 8 nucleotides line up with TRBD1. This CDR3 region has 16 residues. With 4 bases clipped from V and 1 base from J, the junction kept 8 bases outside the gene matches. Germline CDR1 MNHEY, CDR2 SMNVEV (reference sequence). CDR3 nucleotide sequence: TGTGCCAGCAGTTCCAGGGGGCTCTCCAGCCAAGAGACCCAGTACTTC. Translated: CASSSRGLSSQETQYF.

The rearrangement joins TRBV12-3 or TRBV12-4 to TRBJ1-2, with 8 bases that match TRBD1. The CDR3 covers 14 residues. The V segment lost 2 bases and the J segment 6 bases; nucleotides outside the gene matches: 5. Here the CDR3 reads CASSLFRGQDGYTF. CDR3 in DNA: TGTGCCAGCAGTTTATTCAGGGGGCAGGATGGCTACACCTTC.

This clonotype was seen a handful of times. DNA for the CDR3: TGTGCCACCCCGAGACAGGGGGCTATGAACACTGAAGCTTTCTTT. As protein: CATPRQGAMNTEAFF. The chain combines TRBV4-2 with TRBJ1-1, with 10 bases matching TRBD1. CDR1 is LGHNA and CDR2 is YNFKEQ in the germline V gene. This CDR3 has 15 amino acids. J gave up 0 bases and V 10 bases, and 8 bases lay outside the gene matches.

This clonotype was detected many times. This sequence joins TRBV12-3 or TRBV12-4 and TRBJ1-1; D might be TRBD1 (5 bases). The CDR3 covers 13 residues. The germline V and J ends were trimmed by 6 bases and 0 bases, with 8 bases remaining between them. Here the CDR3 DNA reads TGTGCCAGCAGGTTGACAGTGAACACTGAAGCTTTCTTT. Amino acids: CASRLTVNTEAFF.

The V and J genes are TRBV7-9 and TRBJ2-4; tentative D call: TRBD2 (6 bases). This CDR3 is 12 amino acids long. Trimming removed 4 bases from V and 14 bases from J, with 15 bases in between. CDR1 is SEHNR and CDR2 is FQNEAQ in the germline V gene (reference sequence). CDR3 nucleotides: TGTGCCAGCAGCTCCGCTAGCGAGCCTAAGTACTTC. It codes for CASSSASEPKYF.